One sample yielded the 7 T cell receptor beta chains listed below, sequenced in a study of blood T cell repertoires in COVID-19 (dated by TCRdb to the early 2020s). The method was the immunoSEQ multiplex PCR assay. TCRdb took this table from immuneACCESS and kept in-frame rearrangements with V and J called. Such tables lack part of the clones; where checked against another copy, unresolved V genes explain under half of the gap, and the rest is unexplained. For this sample there are more than 200,000 clones; around 80% appear just once. Of the sample, roughly 4.3% is held by the ten largest clones. The specimen was PBMCs or T cells enriched from blood (not recorded which). These receptors originate from a man aged 25-40 years with acute COVID-19.

This chain links TRBV5-1 with TRBJ2-1; D possibly corresponds to TRBD2 (6 bases). CDR3 length: 13 amino acids. The germline CDR1 and CDR2 sequences are SGHRS and YFSETQ. V lost 4 bases and J lost 8, with 13 bases in between. The CDR3 DNA reads TGCGCCAGCAGCCTCCGACTAGATCATGAGCAGTTCTTC. It encodes CASSLRLDHEQFF.

This clone has only a few counts. The rearrangement joins TRBV13 to TRBJ1-5, with D maybe TRBD1 (5 bases). Germline lookup yields CDR1 PRHDT and CDR2 FYEKMQ (reference sequence). The CDR3 totals 12 residues. The germline V and J ends were trimmed by 2 bases and 11 bases, with 10 bases remaining between them. The DNA for the CDR3 is TGTGCCAGCAGCTTACAGGGTGAGGCCCAGCATTTT. Translated, it gives CASSLQGEAQHF.

This clone showed up many times. The genes are TRBV6-1 and TRBJ1-2; 7 bases are shared with TRBD1. The CDR3 is 16 residues long. The ends lost 0 bases at V and 4 bases at J; junction bases unmatched: 8. The germline gives CDR1 MNHNS, CDR2 SASEGT. In DNA, the CDR3 is TGTGCCAGCAGTGAAGCGGTTGGGGACAGATTCTATGGCTACACCTTC. It encodes CASSEAVGDRFYGYTF.

The chain uses TRBV7-9 and TRBJ2-1; 14 bases line up with TRBD2. V dropped 5 bases and J dropped 10; count of bases not matched to a gene: 16. CDR1 is SEHNR, CDR2 FQNEAQ, per germline (reference sequence). This CDR3 spans 18 amino acids. The CDR3 nucleotides are TGTGCCAGCAGCAAAGGGACTAGCGGGGGTTCTGGCCGGGTGGAGCAGTTCTTC. This translates into CASSKGTSGGSGRVEQFF.

This chain connects TRBV5-1 to TRBJ2-3; 12 bases are shared with TRBD2. CDR3 length equals 17 residues. Losses at the gene ends were 0 bases for V and 2 bases for J; bases not matched to a gene: 4. Germline loops: CDR1 SGHRS, CDR2 YFSETQ. The CDR3 DNA is TGCGCCAGCAGCTTGGAACTAGCGGGGGGTTCCACAGATACGCAGTATTTT. As protein: CASSLELAGGSTDTQYF. The full variable domain, its missing parts supplied by reference TRBV5-1 and TRBJ2-3, is KAGVTQTPRYLIKTRGQQVTLSCSPISGHRSVSWYQQTPGQGLQFLFEYFSETQRNKGNFPGRFSGRQFSNSRSEMNVSTLELGDSALYLCASSLELAGGSTDTQYFGPGTRLTVL.

The chain employs TRBV14 and TRBJ2-5; 7 bases align to TRBD2. The CDR3 contains 16 residues. Germline V gives CDR1 SGHDN, CDR2 FVKESK. Trimming removed 3 bases from V and 1 base from J; junction bases left unmatched: 8. The CDR3 reads CASSQAGVLIQETQYF. The CDR3 DNA sequence: TGTGCCAGCAGCCAGGCGGGGGTACTGATCCAAGAGACCCAGTACTTC.

This clone was recorded a few times. The chain combines TRBV5-1 with TRBJ2-7, with 12 bases lining up with TRBD2. The CDR3 length is 16 residues. From germline, CDR1 is SGHRS and CDR2 YFSETQ. V was pared by 4 bases and J by 3 bases, with 8 bases of the junction left unmatched. The CDR3 region is CASSPDPTSGGYEQYF. The CDR3 DNA is TGCGCCAGCAGCCCTGACCCGACTAGCGGGGGCTACGAGCAGTACTTC. Full variable domain (remainder filled in from reference TRBV5-1 and TRBJ2-7): KAGVTQTPRYLIKTRGQQVTLSCSPISGHRSVSWYQQTPGQGLQFLFEYFSETQRNKGNFPGRFSGRQFSNSRSEMNVSTLELGDSALYLCASSPDPTSGGYEQYFGPGTRLTVT.